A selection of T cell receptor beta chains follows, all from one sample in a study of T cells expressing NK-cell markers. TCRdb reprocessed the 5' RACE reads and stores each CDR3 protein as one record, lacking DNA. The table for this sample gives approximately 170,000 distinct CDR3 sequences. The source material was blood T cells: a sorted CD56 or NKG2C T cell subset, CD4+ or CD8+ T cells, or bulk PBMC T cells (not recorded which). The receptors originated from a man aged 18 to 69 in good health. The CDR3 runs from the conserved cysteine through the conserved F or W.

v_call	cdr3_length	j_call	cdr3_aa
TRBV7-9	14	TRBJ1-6	CASSLGQEYSPLHF
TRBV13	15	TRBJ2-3	CASSPLAGVTDTQYF
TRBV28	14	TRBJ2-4	CASSLRGLIPIQHF
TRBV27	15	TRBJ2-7	CASSWGPMLVYEQYF
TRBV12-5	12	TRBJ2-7	CASPDFSYEQYF
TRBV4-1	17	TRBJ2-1	CASSQRTLGDSYNEQFF
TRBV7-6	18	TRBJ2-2	CASSYPLEGTGDTGELFF
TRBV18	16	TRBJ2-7	CASSPSADGETYEQYF
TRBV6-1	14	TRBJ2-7	CASRLRDTFYEQYF
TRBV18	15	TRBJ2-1	CASSPGQTSYNEQFF